This section outlines one T cell receptor (beta chain) sequence together with its context. What it binds is not known. This sample stems from a study of siplizumab effects on memory and regulatory T cells. Losses at the gene ends were 0 bases for V and 7 bases for J; bases not matched to a gene: 6. The CDR3 runs 16 residues. Germline CDR1 reads MNHEY; CDR2 reads SVGAGI. TCRdb's copy holds only in-frame clones and misses some; the assay was immunoSEQ multiplex PCR. The sample has 11,000 to 15,000 clones, almost 50% seen once. Coculturing of the mixed lymphocyte reaction cells was performed at 37°C for more than five days.

Sequenced input: CFSE-low (dividing) CD4+ T cells sorted from an allogeneic mixed lymphocyte reaction. The sequence was collected from a human donor in good health; the cells came from an allogeneic mixed lymphocyte reaction. This chain links TRBV6-5 with TRBJ2-7; TRBD2 agrees at 13 bases. DNA for the CDR3: TGTGCCAGCAGTTACTCACTAGCGGGGGGGCCTTATGAGCAGTACTTC. Translated, it gives CASSYSLAGGPYEQYF.